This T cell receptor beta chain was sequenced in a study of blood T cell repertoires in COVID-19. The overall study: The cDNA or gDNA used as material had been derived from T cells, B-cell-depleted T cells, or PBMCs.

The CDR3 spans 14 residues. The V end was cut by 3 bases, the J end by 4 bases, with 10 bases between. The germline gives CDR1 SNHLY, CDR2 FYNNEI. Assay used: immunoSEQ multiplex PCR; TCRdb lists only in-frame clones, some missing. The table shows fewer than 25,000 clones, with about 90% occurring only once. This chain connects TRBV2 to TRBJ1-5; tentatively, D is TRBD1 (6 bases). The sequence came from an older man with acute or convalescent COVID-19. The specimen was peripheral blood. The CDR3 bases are TGTGCCAGCAGTGACTACAGGGAAAATCAGCCCCAGCATTTT. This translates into CASSDYRENQPQHF.